This T cell receptor (beta chain) is from a study of PD-1 blockade in classical Hodgkin lymphoma. About the study: Patients got intravenous nivolumab 3 mg/kg every 2 weeks.

As to this clone: Its antigen is unknown.

Clones were sequenced by immunoSEQ multiplex PCR, and TCRdb holds only the in-frame ones, with some missing. The table has about 110,000 clones, approximately 90% seen once; the top ten hold under 20%. The V and J ends lost 7 bases and 7 bases respectively, with 22 bases between them. The CDR3 is made up of 15 amino acids. The germline gives CDR1 MNHEY, CDR2 SVGAGI. Findings and limits, study-wide: Factors driving the repertoire differences, possibly disease activity or prior therapy, remain undefined. It was among complete responders that baseline diversity resembled that of newly diagnosed patients.

Noted time point: cycle 4 day 1 (C4D1), after less than 7 weeks of nivolumab. All patients experienced relapse after autologous stem cell transplantation, and brentuximab vedotin exposure was variable. The J gene is TRBJ1-2, the V gene TRBV6-5, with a tentative D call TRBD1 (5 bases). This specimen was peripheral blood mononuclear cells (PBMCs), taken before the fourth cycle of nivolumab. The clonotype was recovered from a human donor with classical Hodgkin lymphoma. The DNA for the CDR3 is TGTGCCAGCACCAAGGTTAGGTCAGGGTTGCGTGGCTACACCTTC. The encoded protein is CASTKVRSGLRGYTF.